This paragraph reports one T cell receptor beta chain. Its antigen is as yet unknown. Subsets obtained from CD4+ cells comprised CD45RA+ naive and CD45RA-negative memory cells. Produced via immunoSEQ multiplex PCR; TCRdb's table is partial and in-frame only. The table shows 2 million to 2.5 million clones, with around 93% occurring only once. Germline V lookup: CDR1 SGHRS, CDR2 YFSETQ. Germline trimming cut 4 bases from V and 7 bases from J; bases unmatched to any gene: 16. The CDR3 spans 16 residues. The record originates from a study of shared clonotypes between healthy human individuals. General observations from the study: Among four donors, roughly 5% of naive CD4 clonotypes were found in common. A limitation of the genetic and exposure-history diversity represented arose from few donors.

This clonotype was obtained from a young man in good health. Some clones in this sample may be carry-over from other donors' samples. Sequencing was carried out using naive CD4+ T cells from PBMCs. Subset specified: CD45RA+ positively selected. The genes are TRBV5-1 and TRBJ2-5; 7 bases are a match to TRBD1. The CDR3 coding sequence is TGCGCCAGCAGCGTGGGAGACGACAGGGCCACCGGGACCCAGTACTTC. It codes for CASSVGDDRATGTQYF. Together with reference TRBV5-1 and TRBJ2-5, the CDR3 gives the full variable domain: KAGVTQTPRYLIKTRGQQVTLSCSPISGHRSVSWYQQTPGQGLQFLFEYFSETQRNKGNFPGRFSGRQFSNSRSEMNVSTLELGDSALYLCASSVGDDRATGTQYFGPGTRLLVL.